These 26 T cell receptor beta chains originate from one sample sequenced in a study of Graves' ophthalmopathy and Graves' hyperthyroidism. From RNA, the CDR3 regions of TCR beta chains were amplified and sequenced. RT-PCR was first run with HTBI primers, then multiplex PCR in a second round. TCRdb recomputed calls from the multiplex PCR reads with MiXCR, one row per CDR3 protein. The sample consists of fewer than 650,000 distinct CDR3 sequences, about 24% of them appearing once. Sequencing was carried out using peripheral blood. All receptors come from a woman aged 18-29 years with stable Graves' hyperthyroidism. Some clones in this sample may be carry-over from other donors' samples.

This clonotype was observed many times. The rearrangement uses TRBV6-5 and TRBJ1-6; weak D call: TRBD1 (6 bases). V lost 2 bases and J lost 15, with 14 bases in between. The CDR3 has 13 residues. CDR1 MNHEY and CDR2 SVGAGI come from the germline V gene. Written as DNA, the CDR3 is TGTGCCAGCAGTTACGTGCTGGGGGCGATCCTCCACTTT. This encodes CASSYVLGAILHF.

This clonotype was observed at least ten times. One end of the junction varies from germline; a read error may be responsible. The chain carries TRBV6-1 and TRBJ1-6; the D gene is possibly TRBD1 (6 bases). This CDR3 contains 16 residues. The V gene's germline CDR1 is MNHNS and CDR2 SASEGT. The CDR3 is CASREGRQGINSPLHF. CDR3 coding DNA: TGTGCCAGCAGGGAAGGGCGGCAGGGGATAAATTCACCCCTCCACTTT.

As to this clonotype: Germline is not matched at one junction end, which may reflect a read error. The CDR3 loop reads CASSSHRASETQYF. The CDR3 DNA reads as TGTGCTAGCAGCTCCCACAGGGCATCAGAGACCCAGTACTTC. The chain is built from TRBV7-7 and TRBJ2-5, with D possibly TRBD1 on 6 matching bases. The CDR3 is 14 amino acids. Germline CDR1 and CDR2: SSHAT and FNYEAQ (reference sequence).

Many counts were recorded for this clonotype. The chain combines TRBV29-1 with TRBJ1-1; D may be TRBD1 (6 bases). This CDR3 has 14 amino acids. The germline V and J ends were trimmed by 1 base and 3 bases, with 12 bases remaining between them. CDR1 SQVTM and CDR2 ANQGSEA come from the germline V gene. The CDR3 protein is CSVEVQGADTEAFF. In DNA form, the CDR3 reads TGCAGCGTTGAAGTACAGGGAGCGGACACTGAAGCTTTCTTT.

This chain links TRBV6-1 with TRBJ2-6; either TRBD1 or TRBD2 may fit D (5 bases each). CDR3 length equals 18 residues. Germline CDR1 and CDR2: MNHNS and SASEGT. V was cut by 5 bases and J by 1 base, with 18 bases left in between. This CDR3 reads CASSRSRDRKSGANVLTF. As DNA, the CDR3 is TGTGCCAGCAGTCGAAGCCGGGACCGAAAATCTGGGGCCAACGTCCTGACTTTC.

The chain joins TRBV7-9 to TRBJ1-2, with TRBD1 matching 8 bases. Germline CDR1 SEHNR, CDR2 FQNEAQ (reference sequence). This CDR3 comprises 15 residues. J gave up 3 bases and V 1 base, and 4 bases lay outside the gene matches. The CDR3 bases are TGTGCCAGCAGCTTAGGCGACAGGGGATACTATGGCTACACCTTC. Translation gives CASSLGDRGYYGYTF.

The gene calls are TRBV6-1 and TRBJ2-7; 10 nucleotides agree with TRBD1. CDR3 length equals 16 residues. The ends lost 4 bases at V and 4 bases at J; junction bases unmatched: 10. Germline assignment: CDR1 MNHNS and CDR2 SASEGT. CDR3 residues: CASSVSGQGNEYEQYF. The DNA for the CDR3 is TGTGCCAGCAGTGTGTCGGGACAGGGGAATGAATACGAGCAGTACTTC.

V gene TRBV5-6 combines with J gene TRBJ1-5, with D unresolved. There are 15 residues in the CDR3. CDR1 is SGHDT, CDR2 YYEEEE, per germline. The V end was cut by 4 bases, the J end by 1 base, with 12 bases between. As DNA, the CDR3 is TGTGCCAGCAGCCTAGGATGGGAAAGCAATCAGCCCCAGCATTTT. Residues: CASSLGWESNQPQHF.

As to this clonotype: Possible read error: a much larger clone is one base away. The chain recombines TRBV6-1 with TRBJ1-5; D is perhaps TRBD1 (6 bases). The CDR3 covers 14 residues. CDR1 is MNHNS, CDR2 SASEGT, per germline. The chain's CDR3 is CGSSEAAGAQPQHF. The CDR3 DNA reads TGTGGCAGCAGTGAAGCGGCAGGGGCTCAGCCCCAGCATTTT.

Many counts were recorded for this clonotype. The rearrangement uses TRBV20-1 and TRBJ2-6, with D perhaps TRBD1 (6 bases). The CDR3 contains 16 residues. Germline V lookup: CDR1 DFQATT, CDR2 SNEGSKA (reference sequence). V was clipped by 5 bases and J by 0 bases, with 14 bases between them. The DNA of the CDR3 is TGCAGTGCTCCGACAGGCCGTAGCTCTGGGGCCAACGTCCTGACTTTC. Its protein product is CSAPTGRSSGANVLTF.

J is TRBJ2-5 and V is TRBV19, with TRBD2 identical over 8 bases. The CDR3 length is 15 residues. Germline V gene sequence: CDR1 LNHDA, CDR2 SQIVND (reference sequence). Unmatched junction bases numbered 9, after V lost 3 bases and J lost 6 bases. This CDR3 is CASSMTSGSVKTQYF. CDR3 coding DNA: TGTGCCAGTAGTATGACAAGCGGGAGTGTCAAGACCCAGTACTTC.

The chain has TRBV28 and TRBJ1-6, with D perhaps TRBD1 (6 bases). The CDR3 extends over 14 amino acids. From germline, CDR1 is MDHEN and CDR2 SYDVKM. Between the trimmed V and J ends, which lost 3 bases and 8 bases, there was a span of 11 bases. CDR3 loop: CASSFRGFYSPLHF. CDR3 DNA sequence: TGTGCCAGCAGTTTTAGGGGGTTTTATTCACCCCTCCACTTT.

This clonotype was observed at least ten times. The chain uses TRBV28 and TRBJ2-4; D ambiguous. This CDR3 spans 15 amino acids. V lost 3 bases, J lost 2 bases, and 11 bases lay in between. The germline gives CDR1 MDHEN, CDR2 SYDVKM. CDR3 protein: CASSLQPLSKNIQYF. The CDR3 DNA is TGTGCCAGCAGTTTGCAGCCCCTTTCCAAAAACATTCAGTACTTC.

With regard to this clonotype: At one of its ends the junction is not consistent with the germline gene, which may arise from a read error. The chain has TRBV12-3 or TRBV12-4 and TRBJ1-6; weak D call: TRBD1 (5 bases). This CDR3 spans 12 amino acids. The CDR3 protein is CASSPGGAPGYF. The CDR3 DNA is TGTGCCAGCAGTCCGGGTGGGGCTCCTGGGTACTTT.

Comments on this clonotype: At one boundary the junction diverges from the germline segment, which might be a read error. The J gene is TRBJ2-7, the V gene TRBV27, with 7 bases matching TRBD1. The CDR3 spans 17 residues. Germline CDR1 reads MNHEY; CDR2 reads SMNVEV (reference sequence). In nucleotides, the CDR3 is TGTGCCAGCAGTTCTCCCACAGGGGTCAGTGGCTCCTACCAGCAGTACTTC. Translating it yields CASSSPTGVSGSYQQYF.

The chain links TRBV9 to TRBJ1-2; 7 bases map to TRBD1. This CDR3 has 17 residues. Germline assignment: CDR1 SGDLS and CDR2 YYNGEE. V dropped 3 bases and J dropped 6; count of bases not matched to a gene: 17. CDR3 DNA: TGTGCCAGCAGCGACCAAACGGGACAGCATAACGGCCATGGCTACACCTTC. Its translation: CASSDQTGQHNGHGYTF.

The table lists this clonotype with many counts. The CDR3: CASSKSYGYTF. Here the CDR3 DNA reads TGTGCCAGCAGCAAGTCCTATGGCTACACCTTC. The V call is TRBV12-3 or TRBV12-4, the J call TRBJ1-2; D is uncertain. The CDR3 is made up of 11 amino acids. V was shortened by 6 bases and J by 4 bases, with 6 bases between the two germline ends.

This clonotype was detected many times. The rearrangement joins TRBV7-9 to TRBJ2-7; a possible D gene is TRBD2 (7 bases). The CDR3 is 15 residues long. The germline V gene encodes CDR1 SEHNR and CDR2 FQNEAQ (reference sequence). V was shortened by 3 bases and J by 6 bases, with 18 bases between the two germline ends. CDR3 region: CASSFRTGRGSEQYF. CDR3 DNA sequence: TGTGCCAGCAGCTTTAGAACAGGGAGGGGTAGCGAGCAGTACTTC. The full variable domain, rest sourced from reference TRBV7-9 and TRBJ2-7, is DTGVSQNPRHKITKRGQNVTFRCDPISEHNRLYWYRQTLGQGPEFLTYFQNEAQLEKSRLLSDRFSAERPKGSFSTLEIQRTEQGDSAMYLCASSFRTGRGSEQYFGPGTRLTVT.

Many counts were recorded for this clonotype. The CDR3 loop reads CAWSVPGAGGNTIYF. The CDR3 DNA reads TGTGCCTGGAGTGTTCCGGGGGCAGGAGGAAACACCATATATTTT. The chain is built from TRBV30 and TRBJ1-3; D may be TRBD1 (6 bases). This CDR3 has 15 amino acids. Germline CDR1 reads GTSNPN; CDR2 reads SVGIG (reference sequence). Trimming took 0 bases from V and 4 from J, leaving 13 bases between them.

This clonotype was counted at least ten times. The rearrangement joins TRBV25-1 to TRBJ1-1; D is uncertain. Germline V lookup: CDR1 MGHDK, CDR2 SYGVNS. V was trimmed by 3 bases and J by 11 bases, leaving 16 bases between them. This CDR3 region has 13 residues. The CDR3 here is CASSDRGGLGAFF. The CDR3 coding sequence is TGTGCCAGCAGTGATCGTGGCGGACTAGGTGCTTTCTTT.

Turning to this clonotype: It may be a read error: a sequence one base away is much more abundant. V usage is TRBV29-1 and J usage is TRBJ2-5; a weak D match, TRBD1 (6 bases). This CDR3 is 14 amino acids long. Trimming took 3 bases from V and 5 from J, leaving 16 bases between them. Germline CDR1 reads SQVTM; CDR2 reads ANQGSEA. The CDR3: CSVDGVGAVETQYF. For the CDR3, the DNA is TGCAGCGTTGACGGCGTGGGGGCGGTTGAGACCCAGTACTTC. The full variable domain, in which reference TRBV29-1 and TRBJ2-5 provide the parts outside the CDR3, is SAVISQKPSRDICQRGTSLTIQCQVDSQVTMMFWYRQQPGQSLTLIATANQGSEATYESGFVIDKFPISRPNLTFSTLTVSNMSPEDSSIYLCSVDGVGAVETQYFGPGTRLLVL.

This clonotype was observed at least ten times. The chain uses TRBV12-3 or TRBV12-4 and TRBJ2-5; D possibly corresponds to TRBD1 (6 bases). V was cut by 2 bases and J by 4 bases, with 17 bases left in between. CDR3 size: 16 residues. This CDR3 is CASSLKWDIWRETQYF. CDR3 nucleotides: TGTGCCAGCAGTTTAAAGTGGGACATATGGCGAGAGACCCAGTACTTC.

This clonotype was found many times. CDR3: CSARVNLGYGYTF. The CDR3, as DNA: TGCAGTGCTAGGGTAAATCTGGGCTATGGCTACACCTTC. J is TRBJ1-2 and V is TRBV20-1; unclear D gene. Trimming stripped 3 bases from V and 4 bases from J, with 12 bases between. This CDR3 comprises 13 residues. Germline V gene data show CDR1 as DFQATT and CDR2 as SNEGSKA (reference sequence).

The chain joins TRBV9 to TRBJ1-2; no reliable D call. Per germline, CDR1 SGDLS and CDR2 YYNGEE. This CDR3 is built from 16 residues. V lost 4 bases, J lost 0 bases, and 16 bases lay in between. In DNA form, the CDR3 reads TGTGCCAGCAGCCCTCAAGGAGTGGAAGCTAACTATGGCTACACCTTC. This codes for CASSPQGVEANYGYTF.

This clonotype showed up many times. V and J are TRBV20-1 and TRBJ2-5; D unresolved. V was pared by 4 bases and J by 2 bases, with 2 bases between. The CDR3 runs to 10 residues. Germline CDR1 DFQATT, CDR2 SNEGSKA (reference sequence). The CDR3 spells CSATQETQYF. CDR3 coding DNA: TGCAGTGCTACACAAGAGACCCAGTACTTC.

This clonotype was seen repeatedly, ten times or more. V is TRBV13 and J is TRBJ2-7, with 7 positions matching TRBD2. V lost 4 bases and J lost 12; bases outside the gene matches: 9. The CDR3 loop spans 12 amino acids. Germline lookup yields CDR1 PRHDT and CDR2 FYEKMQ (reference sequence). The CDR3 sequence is CASSSREETVYF. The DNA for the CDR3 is TGTGCCAGCAGCTCCCGGGAGGAAACGGTGTACTTC.